The 25 T cell receptor beta chains listed next were all sequenced from one sample in a study of cytomegalovirus exposure and HLA in healthy donors (TCRdb year 2017). Libraries were prepared through the immunoSEQ multiplex PCR assay. For the multiplex PCR, a mixture combining 60 forward primers for TCR Vbeta segments and 13 reverse primers for TCR Jbeta segments was used. TCRdb retrieved this table from immuneACCESS and kept in-frame rearrangements only. Not all clones are present; in checked studies, unresolved V genes account for under half, and no reason is known for the remainder. The sample table includes 110,000 to 150,000 clones. Roughly 2.5% of the sample comes from the top ten. The specimen was PBMCs. These receptor sequences come from a man between 35 and 55 years old in good health and CMV-seronegative.

This chain connects TRBV27 to TRBJ2-1; 8 positions match TRBD2. The V segment lost 3 bases and the J segment 2 bases; nucleotides outside the gene matches: 6. CDR3 size: 16 residues. Germline V gene sequence: CDR1 MNHEY, CDR2 SMNVEV (reference sequence). The CDR3 nucleotides are TGTGCCAGCAGTTTTTGGGAGCGGGGGACCTACAATGAGCAGTTCTTC. Translation: CASSFWERGTYNEQFF.

V gene TRBV10-3 combines with J gene TRBJ1-2; a possible D gene is TRBD1 (5 bases). CDR3 size: 16 residues. Germline lookup yields CDR1 ENHRY and CDR2 SYGVKD. Trimming removed 0 bases from V and 3 bases from J, with 14 bases in between. CDR3 nucleotides: TGTGCCATCAGTGAGTCTATGGGGCGCGGGGACTATGGCTACACCTTC. It specifies CAISESMGRGDYGYTF.

The chain has TRBV9 and TRBJ2-1, with 12 bases matching TRBD2. CDR1 and CDR2 from the germline V gene are SGDLS and YYNGEE. This CDR3 has 13 amino acids. V was clipped by 3 bases and J by 15 bases; unmatched bases: 7. CDR3 in DNA: TGTGCCAGCAGCGCCGGACTAGCGGGGAGCCCGTTCTTC. Its translation is CASSAGLAGSPFF.

The rearrangement joins TRBV4-2 to TRBJ2-5; 8 nucleotides line up with TRBD1. This CDR3 is 13 amino acids long. The germline V gene has CDR1 LGHNA and CDR2 YNFKEQ. V shed 7 bases and J 5 bases; nucleotides not matched to a gene: 6. The CDR3 protein is CASTGGLGETQYF. The DNA for the CDR3 is TGTGCCAGCACAGGGGGCTTGGGGGAGACCCAGTACTTC.

In DNA, the CDR3 is TGTGCCAGCTCACCACCGAAACAGGGGAACACTGAAGCTTTCTTT. Translated, it gives CASSPPKQGNTEAFF. The gene calls are TRBV18 and TRBJ1-1, with D possibly matching TRBD1 (6 bases). Germline CDR1 and CDR2: KGHSH and LQKENI. V was shortened by 0 bases and J by 1 base, with 9 bases between the two germline ends. The CDR3 spans 15 residues.

V and J are TRBV7-3 and TRBJ2-3; TRBD2 agrees at 8 bases. CDR3 length: 14 residues. The V gene end was trimmed by 5 bases and the J gene end by 2 bases; junction bases not matched to a gene: 3. CDR1 and CDR2 from the germline V gene are SGHTA and FQGTGA. This CDR3 is CASSPGGHTDTQYF. CDR3 sequence (DNA): TGTGCCAGCAGCCCGGGGGGGCACACAGATACGCAGTATTTT.

The rearrangement links TRBV13 to TRBJ2-7, with D possibly matching TRBD1 (5 bases). CDR3 length: 15 amino acids. Germline CDR1 and CDR2: PRHDT and FYEKMQ (reference sequence). The V and J ends lost 1 base and 0 bases respectively, with 10 bases between them. The CDR3 sequence is CASSLVQGNSYEQYF. The CDR3 nucleotides read TGTGCCAGCAGCTTAGTGCAGGGCAACTCCTACGAGCAGTACTTC.

The CDR3 spells CASRFSGGPSYEQYF. CDR3 bases: TGTGCAAGTCGCTTTTCGGGGGGGCCATCCTACGAGCAGTACTTC. The chain has TRBV12-2 and TRBJ2-7; the table's D call TRBD2 went unverified against the DNA. TRBV12-2 corresponds to a pseudogene. The CDR3 consists of 15 residues.

This sequence joins TRBV7-9 and TRBJ1-5; 8 bases map to TRBD1. The V gene's germline CDR1 is SEHNR and CDR2 FQNEAQ (reference sequence). This CDR3 has 16 residues. The J segment lost 6 bases and the V segment lost 5 bases, leaving 12 bases of the junction unmatched. The CDR3 region has the DNA TGTGCCAGCAGCCCCGGACAGGGTTCGGGAAGTCAGCCCCAGCATTTT. Translated: CASSPGQGSGSQPQHF.

V gene TRBV5-6 combines with J gene TRBJ2-4; 9 bases match TRBD1. Germline trimming cut 4 bases from V and 0 bases from J; bases unmatched to any gene: 5. The CDR3 totals 16 residues. The germline gives CDR1 SGHDT, CDR2 YYEEEE. As DNA, the CDR3 is TGTGCCAGCAGCCCTGACAGGGGGGGAGCCAAAAACATTCAGTACTTC. Residues: CASSPDRGGAKNIQYF.

V is TRBV27 and J is TRBJ2-7; 12 bases are shared with TRBD1. The germline CDR1 and CDR2 sequences are MNHEY and SMNVEV (reference sequence). J gave up 6 bases and V 0 bases, and 6 bases lay outside the gene matches. This CDR3 has 16 residues. The chain's CDR3 is CASSLSAGTGGFEQYF. Here the CDR3 DNA reads TGTGCCAGCAGTTTATCAGCCGGGACAGGGGGCTTCGAGCAGTACTTC.

V is TRBV29-1 and J is TRBJ1-2; 10 bases align to TRBD1. The CDR3 contains 15 residues. Germline CDR1 reads SQVTM; CDR2 reads ANQGSEA. V shed 3 bases and J 7 bases; nucleotides not matched to a gene: 11. The CDR3 loop reads CSVEKGWDRGGGYTF. For the CDR3, the DNA is TGCAGCGTTGAGAAGGGCTGGGACAGGGGCGGTGGCTACACCTTC. The full variable domain, in which reference TRBV29-1 and TRBJ1-2 provide the parts outside the CDR3, is SAVISQKPSRDICQRGTSLTIQCQVDSQVTMMFWYRQQPGQSLTLIATANQGSEATYESGFVIDKFPISRPNLTFSTLTVSNMSPEDSSIYLCSVEKGWDRGGGYTFGSGTRLTVV.

The chain's CDR3 is CASSEVRIGTPSGTQYF. In nucleotides, the CDR3 is TGTGCCAGCAGTGAAGTTCGGATCGGGACACCCTCGGGGACCCAGTACTTC. The chain combines TRBV2 with TRBJ2-5; tentatively, D is TRBD1 (6 bases). CDR1 is SNHLY, CDR2 FYNNEI, per germline. This CDR3 contains 17 residues. V lost 1 base and J 7 bases, leaving 22 bases between the germline ends. Complete variable domain (other parts from reference TRBV2 and TRBJ2-5): EPEVTQTPSHQVTQMGQEVILRCVPISNHLYFYWYRQILGQKVEFLVSFYNNEISEKSEIFDDQFSVERPDGSNFTLKIRSTKLEDSAMYFCASSEVRIGTPSGTQYFGPGTRLLVL.

V gene TRBV7-7 combines with J gene TRBJ1-4; 10 bases map to TRBD1. There are 18 residues in the CDR3. The ends lost 7 bases at V and 3 bases at J; junction bases unmatched: 14. The germline V gene has CDR1 SSHAT and CDR2 FNYEAQ (reference sequence). The CDR3 loop reads CASTYTGQGFMANEKLFF. For the CDR3, the DNA is TGTGCCAGCACCTATACGGGACAGGGGTTTATGGCTAATGAAAAACTGTTTTTT. Full variable domain (remainder filled in from reference TRBV7-7 and TRBJ1-4): GAGVSQSPRYKVTKRGQDVTLRCDPISSHATLYWYQQALGQGPEFLTYFNYEAQPDKSGLPSDRFSAERPEGSISTLTIQRTEQRDSAMYRCASTYTGQGFMANEKLFFGSGTQLSVL.

The V call is TRBV29-1, the J call TRBJ2-7; D is uncertain. Germline loops: CDR1 SQVTM, CDR2 ANQGSEA. The CDR3 loop spans 13 amino acids. Trimming took 4 bases from V and 6 from J, leaving 16 bases between them. CDR3: CSVVESVGSEQYF. The CDR3 DNA reads TGCAGCGTTGTTGAATCGGTTGGTTCCGAGCAGTACTTC.

The chain combines TRBV19 with TRBJ2-7; 7 bases map to TRBD2. CDR1 and CDR2 (germline): LNHDA, SQIVND (reference sequence). The CDR3 runs to 13 residues. V dropped 7 bases and J dropped 6; count of bases not matched to a gene: 9. The CDR3 spells CASNVGGDSEQYF. The CDR3 DNA sequence: TGTGCCAGTAACGTGGGAGGGGATAGCGAGCAGTACTTC.

The chain employs TRBV6-5 and TRBJ2-1, with TRBD2 matching over 10 bases. With 6 bases clipped from V and 10 bases from J, the junction kept 9 bases outside the gene matches. There are 14 residues in the CDR3. Germline-derived CDR1 and CDR2 are MNHEY and SVGAGI. In DNA, the CDR3 is TGTGCCAGCAGCCCCAACACTAGCGGGGACGAGCAGTTCTTC. Translated: CASSPNTSGDEQFF.

CDR3 nucleotides: TGTGCCAGCAGCGTAATGGGCGGGGGGATGTCTGAGCAGTTCTTC. Protein product: CASSVMGGGMSEQFF. The gene calls are TRBV7-3 and TRBJ2-1, with TRBD2 matching over 8 bases. CDR3 size: 15 residues. The V gene's germline CDR1 is SGHTA and CDR2 FQGTGA. The V segment lost 5 bases and the J segment 9 bases; nucleotides outside the gene matches: 12. Full variable domain (rest looked up from reference TRBV7-3 and TRBJ2-1): GAGVSQTPSNKVTEKGKYVELRCDPISGHTALYWYRQSLGQGPEFLIYFQGTGAADDSGLPNDRFFAVRPEGSVSTLKIQRTERGDSAVYLCASSVMGGGMSEQFFGPGTRLTVL.

This chain joins TRBV7-9 and TRBJ1-5; 8 positions agree with TRBD1. The CDR3 consists of 15 residues. Germline assignment: CDR1 SEHNR and CDR2 FQNEAQ (reference sequence). V gave up 1 base and J gave up 4 bases; unmatched junction bases: 3. CDR3 sequence: CASSLGQGNNQPQHF. As DNA, the CDR3 is TGTGCCAGCAGCTTAGGACAGGGGAATAATCAGCCCCAGCATTTT.

V gene TRBV7-2 combines with J gene TRBJ2-5; TRBD2 aligns across 9 bases. Per the germline V gene, CDR1 is SGHTA and CDR2 is FQGNSA. The CDR3 consists of 15 residues. The V and J ends lost 5 bases and 5 bases, in that order; junction bases with no gene match: 9. CDR3 sequence: CASSLVRGGGETQYF. The CDR3 bases are TGTGCCAGCAGCCTGGTGCGGGGGGGCGGGGAGACCCAGTACTTC.

This chain links TRBV9 with TRBJ1-1, with 8 bases lining up with TRBD1. The V gene's germline CDR1 is SGDLS and CDR2 YYNGEE. The CDR3 sequence is 12 residues long. The V and J ends lost 3 bases and 6 bases, in that order; junction bases with no gene match: 1. Here the CDR3 reads CASSGGQAEAFF. DNA for the CDR3: TGTGCCAGCAGCGGGGGACAGGCTGAAGCTTTCTTT. The full variable domain, rest sourced from reference TRBV9 and TRBJ1-1, is DSGVTQTPKHLITATGQRVTLRCSPRSGDLSVYWYQQSLDQGLQFLIQYYNGEERAKGNILERFSAQQFPDLHSELNLSSLELGDSALYFCASSGGQAEAFFGQGTRLTVV.

The V gene is TRBV10-3, the J gene TRBJ1-2; D might be TRBD1 (5 bases). The CDR3 has 14 residues. Trimming stripped 5 bases from V and 6 bases from J, with 16 bases between. Looked up from germline, CDR1 is ENHRY and CDR2 is SYGVKD. Here the CDR3 DNA reads TGTGCCATCAGTCTACAGGTACAACTTGATGGCTACACCTTC. Its protein product is CAISLQVQLDGYTF.

The chain employs TRBV2 and TRBJ2-2, with no clear D. This CDR3 has 16 amino acids. Trimming left V 5 bases short and J 6 bases short, with 19 bases between. Germline V gene lookup returns CDR1 SNHLY and CDR2 FYNNEI. CDR3 residues: CASSPIGTERPGELFF. The CDR3 DNA sequence: TGTGCCAGCAGTCCTATCGGAACAGAAAGACCCGGGGAGCTGTTTTTT. Full variable domain (rest looked up from reference TRBV2 and TRBJ2-2): EPEVTQTPSHQVTQMGQEVILRCVPISNHLYFYWYRQILGQKVEFLVSFYNNEISEKSEIFDDQFSVERPDGSNFTLKIRSTKLEDSAMYFCASSPIGTERPGELFFGEGSRLTVL.

The chain couples TRBV5-1 to TRBJ1-2, with 8 bases identical to TRBD1. Trimming removed 4 bases from V and 4 bases from J; junction bases left unmatched: 6. CDR3 length: 14 residues. Looked up from germline, CDR1 is SGHRS and CDR2 is YFSETQ. As DNA, the CDR3 is TGCGCCAGCAGCGCCGGGACAGGCTCCTATGGCTACACCTTC. Residues: CASSAGTGSYGYTF.

DNA for the CDR3: TGTGCCAGCAGCGCGGACAAGAACACTGAAGCTTTCTTT. Translating it yields CASSADKNTEAFF. The chain is built from TRBV7-3 and TRBJ1-1, with a possible D match to TRBD1 (5 bases). The CDR3 loop spans 13 amino acids. Germline loops: CDR1 SGHTA, CDR2 FQGTGA. Trimming pared 5 bases from V and 1 base from J, leaving 8 bases between.